This T cell receptor (beta chain) was observed in a study of T cell responses to AZD1222 COVID-19 vaccine. Background on the study: Analyses pooled second doses at about 4 or about 12 weeks. Findings and caveats of the study: Reportedly, nearly half the spike-specific TCRs target unmutated variant regions. Spike-specific TCR breadth rose after two AZD1222 doses, and depth rose as well. Baseline testing showed seropositivity in only six or seven AZD1222 recipients.

Assay used: immunoSEQ multiplex PCR; TCRdb lists only in-frame clones, some missing. The sample has roughly 90,000 clones, approximately 83% seen once. Note on this clone: Its antigen is currently unknown.

The germline V gene encodes CDR1 LGHDT and CDR2 YNNKEL (reference sequence). Trimming took off 2 bases at V and 0 bases at J, with 2 bases between the two ends. The CDR3 runs to 13 residues. The chain couples TRBV3-1 (or the pseudogene TRBV3-2) to TRBJ1-5; D is unresolved. The receptor comes from an adult in good health. Sequencing was performed on peripheral blood, taken on day 0 of AZD1222 vaccination. The CDR3 spells CASSQTSNQPQHF. The CDR3 DNA follows: TGTGCCAGCAGCCAAACTAGCAATCAGCCCCAGCATTTT.